Presented here are 30 T cell receptor beta chains from one specimen sequenced in a study of T-cell memory formation after mild COVID-19 (dated by TCRdb to the early 2020s). The protocol used for the library was 5' RACE. Instrument used: Illumina NovaSeq 6000. TCRdb passed the public sequencing reads through fastp at Q25 and MiXCR, retaining productive beta sequences. Here each entry gathers all rows of one CDR3 protein and keeps the most common genes and DNA. The table for this sample lists 120,000 to 150,000 distinct CDR3 sequences; 13% to 15% of them were counted only once. The ten largest clones add up to around 28% of the sample. The sample taken for sequencing was PBMCs or a T cell subset sorted from them (not recorded which). Every receptor here comes from an adult woman who had mild COVID-19 (a few samples of this study predate the infection). The sample titles of this study are shuffled in the database, so cell type and time point are left out; the donor was told from shared clones.

This clonotype was recorded a few times. Germline is not matched at one junction end, which may reflect a read error. The chain employs TRBV5-1 and TRBJ2-3, with 8 bases matching TRBD2. Germline lookup yields CDR1 SGHRS and CDR2 YFSETQ. The CDR3 loop spans 17 amino acids. CDR3 sequence (DNA): TGCGCCAGCATCTTGGGGAGCGGGGGCCCCCGGGCAGATACGCAGTATTTT. Translation gives CASILGSGGPRADTQYF.

The chain carries TRBV12-3 or TRBV12-4 and TRBJ2-3, with TRBD2 matching 10 bases. Trimming removed 4 bases from V and 1 base from J; junction bases left unmatched: 5. The CDR3 covers 16 residues. CDR3 bases: TGTGCCAGCAGTTCCAGCGGGGGGGCAGGCACAGATACGCAGTATTTT. Protein product: CASSSSGGAGTDTQYF.

There are a few counts of this clonotype. The chain employs TRBV7-9 and TRBJ2-7; possible D gene TRBD1, 6 bases. Trimming took off 2 bases at V and 3 bases at J, with 17 bases between the two ends. Germline CDR1 and CDR2: SEHNR and FQNEAQ (reference sequence). The CDR3 is made up of 16 amino acids. CDR3 sequence (DNA): TGTGCCAGCAGCTTATCGGGACATAGGATAAACTACGAGCAGTACTTC. Protein product: CASSLSGHRINYEQYF.

The rearrangement links TRBV24-1 to TRBJ2-3; 7 nucleotides match TRBD1. CDR3 size: 15 residues. The junction had 4 bases not matched to a gene; V was cut back by 4 bases and J by 1 base. Germline V gene sequence: CDR1 KGHDR, CDR2 SFDVKD. The CDR3 loop reads CATSEPGTGTDTQYF. The CDR3 DNA reads as TGTGCCACCAGTGAGCCCGGGACAGGCACAGATACGCAGTATTTT.

The chain employs TRBV11-1 and TRBJ2-7; 7 positions match TRBD2. Losses at the gene ends were 1 base for V and 3 bases for J; bases not matched to a gene: 6. The CDR3 sequence is 15 residues long. Germline loops: CDR1 SGHAT, CDR2 FQDESV (reference sequence). CDR3 bases: TGTGCCAGCAGCTTAGGTAGGGGACTACTCTACGAGCAGTACTTC. This gives the protein CASSLGRGLLYEQYF. Full variable domain (rest looked up from reference TRBV11-1 and TRBJ2-7): EAEVAQSPRYKITEKSQAVAFWCDPISGHATLYWYRQILGQGPELLVQFQDESVVDDSQLPKDRFSAERLKGVDSTLKIQPAELGDSAMYLCASSLGRGLLYEQYFGPGTRLTVT.

The rearrangement uses TRBV30 and TRBJ2-7, with unresolved D. Germline-derived CDR1 and CDR2 are GTSNPN and SVGIG (reference sequence). Trimming cost V 2 bases and J 0 bases, with 8 bases left between them. The CDR3 has 13 residues. The CDR3 region is CAWSRRSSYEQYF. CDR3 in DNA: TGTGCCTGGAGTCGACGGAGCTCCTACGAGCAGTACTTC.

This clonotype was seen more than once but under ten times. This rearrangement joins TRBV9 to TRBJ2-3, with D maybe TRBD1 (6 bases). V dropped 0 bases and J dropped 2 bases, with 13 bases sitting between them. Germline loops: CDR1 SGDLS, CDR2 YYNGEE. The length of the CDR3 is 16 residues. CDR3 loop: CASSVGLRTVTDTQYF. As DNA, the CDR3 is TGTGCCAGCAGCGTAGGCCTAAGGACAGTCACAGATACGCAGTATTTT.

This clonotype was counted only a few times. This chain links TRBV7-8 with TRBJ2-7; no clear D. The CDR3 extends over 11 amino acids. Germline V gene data show CDR1 as SGHVS and CDR2 as FQNEAQ. Trimming cost V 3 bases and J 4 bases, with 4 bases left between them. In DNA form, the CDR3 reads TGTGCCAGCAGCTTGAAATACGAGCAGTACTTC. It translates to CASSLKYEQYF.

This clonotype came up a few times. The chain couples TRBV4-1 to TRBJ2-5; the match to TRBD2 covers 8 bases. CDR3 length: 17 residues. Per germline, CDR1 MGHRA and CDR2 YSYEKL. Trimming cost V 3 bases and J 5 bases; bases outside gene matches: 14. CDR3 in DNA: TGCGCCAGCAGCCAGGGTCTGGGAGCGGGAGTTGAGGAGACCCAGTACTTC. It specifies CASSQGLGAGVEETQYF.

This clonotype has at least ten counts. The J gene is TRBJ2-1, the V gene TRBV12-3 or TRBV12-4; tentatively, D is TRBD2 (5 bases). V was pared by 7 bases and J by 5 bases, with 9 bases between. The CDR3 has 12 residues. The CDR3 DNA is TGTGCCAGCATAGACTATAACAATGAGCAGTTCTTC. This encodes CASIDYNNEQFF.

This clonotype came up a few times. The rearrangement links TRBV24-1 to TRBJ1-5; the D is unclear. V lost 7 bases, J lost 2 bases, and 8 bases lay in between. The CDR3 totals 13 residues. The germline V gene encodes CDR1 KGHDR and CDR2 SFDVKD. CDR3 amino acids: CATSPAGNQPQHF. In DNA form, the CDR3 reads TGTGCCACCAGCCCCGCTGGCAATCAGCCCCAGCATTTT.

This clonotype was detected once. This rearrangement joins TRBV7-7 to TRBJ2-1, with 10 bases fitting TRBD2. CDR3 length equals 16 residues. Germline lookup yields CDR1 SSHAT and CDR2 FNYEAQ (reference sequence). The CDR3 bases are TGTGCTAGCGCGCGGACTAGCGGAACCTCCTACAATGAGCAGTTCTTC. Its translation: CASARTSGTSYNEQFF. Variable domain in full (rest from reference TRBV7-7 and TRBJ2-1): GAGVSQSPRYKVTKRGQDVTLRCDPISSHATLYWYQQALGQGPEFLTYFNYEAQPDKSGLPSDRFSAERPEGSISTLTIQRTEQRDSAMYRCASARTSGTSYNEQFFGPGTRLTVL.

The chain carries TRBV7-9 and TRBJ1-4; no clear D gene. Germline-derived CDR1 and CDR2 are SEHNR and FQNEAQ (reference sequence). Trimming shortened V by 1 base and J by 8 bases, and 17 bases separated the two germline ends. The CDR3 length is 16 residues. This CDR3 reads CASSLDRRPAEEKLFF. CDR3 DNA: TGTGCCAGCAGCTTAGATAGGCGACCGGCGGAGGAAAAACTGTTTTTT.

The CDR3 bases are TGTGCCACCAGCCCGGACCCCGAGGGGACCGGGGAGCTGTTTTTT. Amino acid sequence: CATSPDPEGTGELFF. This rearrangement joins TRBV24-1 to TRBJ2-2; D possibly uses TRBD1 or TRBD2 (5 bases each). V gave up 7 bases and J gave up 5 bases, with 16 bases separating them. The V gene's germline CDR1 is KGHDR and CDR2 SFDVKD. This CDR3 is 15 amino acids long.

This chain uses TRBV4-1 with TRBJ2-1, with TRBD2 identical over 9 bases. With 5 bases clipped from V and 2 bases from J, the junction kept 4 bases outside the gene matches. The CDR3 loop spans 15 amino acids. Germline loops: CDR1 MGHRA, CDR2 YSYEKL. CDR3 nucleotides: TGCGCCAGCAGCTGGACTAGCGCGGCCTACAATGAGCAGTTCTTC. It is translated as CASSWTSAAYNEQFF.

This clonotype has a single count. V is TRBV12-3 or TRBV12-4 and J is TRBJ2-6; D is undetermined. The germline V and J ends were trimmed by 10 bases and 4 bases, with 5 bases remaining between them. CDR3 size: 11 residues. This CDR3 reads CAIGGANVLTF. The DNA of the CDR3 is TGTGCCATCGGGGGGGCCAACGTCCTGACTTTC.

This clonotype occurred a few times. The genes are TRBV7-6 and TRBJ2-2, with D perhaps TRBD1 or TRBD2 (5 bases each). With 5 bases removed from V and 0 bases from J, the gap between germline ends came to 16 bases. Germline V gives CDR1 SGHVS, CDR2 FNYEAQ. The CDR3 consists of 17 residues. CDR3 in amino acids: CASSATGTLANTGELFF. The CDR3 DNA sequence: TGTGCCAGCAGCGCAACCGGGACCCTCGCGAACACCGGGGAGCTGTTTTTT. Full variable domain (rest looked up from reference TRBV7-6 and TRBJ2-2): GAGVSQSPRYKVTKRGQDVALRCDPISGHVSLYWYRQALGQGPEFLTYFNYEAQQDKSGLPNDRFSAERPEGSISTLTIQRTEQRDSAMYRCASSATGTLANTGELFFGEGSRLTVL.

The chain is built from TRBV15 and TRBJ1-1; 7 bases fit TRBD1. Germline values: CDR1 LNHNV, CDR2 YYDKDF (reference sequence). This CDR3 is built from 15 residues. The V gene end was trimmed by 3 bases and the J gene end by 4 bases; junction bases not matched to a gene: 8. Written as DNA, the CDR3 is TGTGCCACCAGCAGCAGCAGGGGGGGTCTCACTGAAGCTTTCTTT. It specifies CATSSSRGGLTEAFF.

The J gene is TRBJ2-2, the V gene TRBV5-4, with D hard to call. Germline loops: CDR1 SGHNT, CDR2 YYREEE (reference sequence). The CDR3 has 14 residues. Trimming stripped 4 bases from V and 0 bases from J, with 7 bases between. CDR3: CASSPRSNTGELFF. CDR3 coding DNA: TGTGCCAGCAGCCCGCGGTCGAACACCGGGGAGCTGTTTTTT.

There are a few counts of this clonotype. The chain combines TRBV5-4 with TRBJ2-1; D may be TRBD2 (6 bases). The germline V gene encodes CDR1 SGHNT and CDR2 YYREEE (reference sequence). This CDR3 is built from 15 residues. Trimming stripped 4 bases from V and 7 bases from J, with 18 bases between. CDR3 coding DNA: TGTGCCAGCAGCCATCTAGGACTAAGTTCTAATGAGCAGTTCTTC. Translation: CASSHLGLSSNEQFF.

In its sample, this clonotype was seen a few times. V gene TRBV27 combines with J gene TRBJ2-7; tentative D call: TRBD1 (5 bases). The germline CDR1 and CDR2 sequences are MNHEY and SMNVEV (reference sequence). The V and J ends lost 3 bases and 2 bases respectively, with 8 bases between them. CDR3 size: 13 residues. In DNA, the CDR3 is TGTGCCAGCAGTTTGCAGGGCACCTACGAGCAGTACTTC. It codes for CASSLQGTYEQYF.

The chain employs TRBV7-6 and TRBJ2-3; 9 bases are shared with TRBD2. The CDR3 totals 16 residues. V lost 5 bases, J lost 1 base, and 7 bases stayed unmatched. CDR1 SGHVS and CDR2 FNYEAQ come from the germline V gene. The chain's CDR3 is CASSLIAGDGTDTQYF. The CDR3 DNA follows: TGTGCCAGCAGCCTCATAGCGGGAGATGGCACAGATACGCAGTATTTT.

A few counts support this clonotype. CDR3 DNA sequence: TGTGCCAGCAGCTTAAGCGGGGCTACCTACGAGCAGTACTTC. This codes for CASSLSGATYEQYF. The chain joins TRBV11-2 to TRBJ2-7; TRBD2 aligns across 7 bases. Germline V gene lookup returns CDR1 SGHAT and CDR2 FQNNGV. This CDR3 comprises 14 residues. V shed 2 bases and J 2 bases; nucleotides not matched to a gene: 3.

This chain joins TRBV20-1 and TRBJ2-7; 11 bases map to TRBD2. Germline V gene sequence: CDR1 DFQATT, CDR2 SNEGSKA (reference sequence). Losses at the gene ends were 0 bases for V and 4 bases for J; bases not matched to a gene: 2. The CDR3 spans 14 residues. The CDR3 loop is CSARDIAGGYEQYF. CDR3 DNA sequence: TGCAGTGCTAGAGACATAGCGGGAGGGTACGAGCAGTACTTC.

CDR3 residues: CASSSSSGSKSYEQYF. The CDR3 DNA sequence: TGTGCCAGCAGCTCCTCTAGCGGGAGTAAATCCTACGAGCAGTACTTC. V usage is TRBV13 and J usage is TRBJ2-7; 10 bases match TRBD2. The ends lost 4 bases at V and 1 base at J; junction bases unmatched: 7. Germline V gene data show CDR1 as PRHDT and CDR2 as FYEKMQ (reference sequence). This CDR3 has 16 residues.

This clonotype was counted a few times. V is TRBV7-6 and J is TRBJ2-1; D may be TRBD2 (6 bases). The CDR3 sequence is 15 residues long. V dropped 3 bases and J dropped 4 bases, with 13 bases sitting between them. Germline CDR1 reads SGHVS; CDR2 reads FNYEAQ. CDR3 sequence reads: CASSFPAGIYNEQFF. The DNA for the CDR3 is TGTGCCAGCAGCTTTCCAGCGGGCATATACAATGAGCAGTTCTTC.

J is TRBJ1-1 and V is TRBV5-1; no firm D call. Germline CDR1 reads SGHRS; CDR2 reads YFSETQ. Trimming cost V 0 bases and J 12 bases, with 15 bases left between them. The CDR3 extends over 13 amino acids. The chain's CDR3 is CASSLVGEVDPFF. CDR3 nucleotides: TGCGCCAGCAGCTTGGTGGGAGAAGTGGATCCTTTCTTT.

The rearrangement links TRBV6-4 to TRBJ1-1, with D possibly being TRBD1 (5 bases). V lost 0 bases to trimming and J lost 5 bases, with 7 bases between them. Germline assignment: CDR1 MRHNA and CDR2 SNTAGT. The length of the CDR3 is 13 residues. This chain's CDR3 is CASSDSEGTEAFF. CDR3 in DNA: TGTGCCAGCAGTGACTCGGAGGGGACTGAAGCTTTCTTT.

This clonotype appeared many times. This chain joins TRBV6-5 and TRBJ2-1; 10 bases agree with TRBD1. V shed 6 bases and J 3 bases; nucleotides not matched to a gene: 5. The CDR3 totals 15 residues. The germline V gene has CDR1 MNHEY and CDR2 SVGAGI. CDR3: CASSSGTGVYNEQFF. CDR3 nucleotides: TGTGCCAGCAGCTCCGGGACAGGGGTCTACAATGAGCAGTTCTTC.

The V and J genes are TRBV5-1 and TRBJ2-1, with 15 positions matching TRBD2. Germline CDR1 is SGHRS and CDR2 is YFSETQ. There are 17 residues in the CDR3. Trimming took 4 bases from V and 4 from J; bases not matched to a gene: 6. The CDR3 protein is CASSLGTSGGLYNEQFF. CDR3 sequence (DNA): TGCGCCAGCAGCCTCGGGACTAGCGGGGGGTTGTACAATGAGCAGTTCTTC.